What follows are 15 T cell receptor beta chains derived from one specimen sequenced in a study of T cell responses to AZD1222 COVID-19 vaccine. Measured with immunoSEQ multiplex PCR; TCRdb has only the in-frame clones, and not every one. The table records 200,000 to 250,000 clones, 90% to 95% of them present only once. The material was peripheral blood, obtained on day 0 of MenACWY control vaccination. These receptors originate from an adult in good health.

The gene calls are TRBV7-2 and TRBJ1-2, with 7 positions matching TRBD1. CDR3 length equals 16 residues. Germline V lookup: CDR1 SGHTA, CDR2 FQGNSA. V shed 5 bases and J 2 bases; nucleotides not matched to a gene: 11. The CDR3 DNA follows: TGTGCCAGCAGCCCTAACCCGATGACAGGGAACTATGGCTACACCTTC. Translation gives CASSPNPMTGNYGYTF. The full variable domain, rest sourced from reference TRBV7-2 and TRBJ1-2, is GAGVSQSPSNKVTEKGKDVELRCDPISGHTALYWYRQSLGQGLEFLIYFQGNSAPDKSGLPSDRFSAERTGGSVSTLTIQRTQQEDSAVYLCASSPNPMTGNYGYTFGSGTRLTVV.

The chain employs TRBV2 and TRBJ1-1, with 8 bases identical to TRBD1. Per the germline V gene, CDR1 is SNHLY and CDR2 is FYNNEI. CDR3 length: 14 residues. J was trimmed by 0 bases and V by 5 bases; bases with no gene match: 2. The CDR3, as DNA: TGTGCCAGCAGTCGACAGGGGATGAACACTGAAGCTTTCTTT. It yields the protein CASSRQGMNTEAFF. The complete variable domain, with remaining parts taken from reference TRBV2 and TRBJ1-1, reads EPEVTQTPSHQVTQMGQEVILRCVPISNHLYFYWYRQILGQKVEFLVSFYNNEISEKSEIFDDQFSVERPDGSNFTLKIRSTKLEDSAMYFCASSRQGMNTEAFFGQGTRLTVV.

Comments on this clone: The junction and the germline gene differ at one end; a read error may be behind it. The chain employs TRBV5-8 and TRBJ1-2; D is uncertain. Germline lookup yields CDR1 SGHTS and CDR2 YDEGEE. This CDR3 region has 9 residues. This CDR3 reads CASSRYGCF. CDR3 nucleotides: TGTGCCAGCAGCCGCTACGGTTGTTTC.

The chain couples TRBV5-1 to TRBJ2-1; D gene unclear. CDR1 and CDR2 (germline): SGHRS, YFSETQ. The length of the CDR3 is 14 residues. Trimming stripped 1 base from V and 7 bases from J, with 12 bases between. In DNA, the CDR3 is TGCGCCAGCAGCTTGTCCGCCATTAGGAATGAGCAGTTCTTC. It encodes CASSLSAIRNEQFF.

V gene TRBV13 combines with J gene TRBJ1-5; TRBD1 matches 7 bases. V lost 5 bases and J lost 4; bases outside the gene matches: 5. The germline CDR1 and CDR2 sequences are PRHDT and FYEKMQ (reference sequence). This CDR3 is 14 amino acids long. Here the CDR3 DNA reads TGTGCCAGCAGCCCCTGGGGACAGAATCAGCCCCAGCATTTT. It encodes CASSPWGQNQPQHF.

This chain joins TRBV5-4 and TRBJ2-5; D ambiguous. Trimming took 0 bases from V and 7 from J, leaving 13 bases between them. This CDR3 spans 14 amino acids. Germline CDR1 is SGHNT and CDR2 is YYREEE (reference sequence). CDR3 sequence (DNA): TGTGCCAGCAGCTTGGGTCCCACCCCCGGGACCCAGTACTTC. Protein sequence: CASSLGPTPGTQYF. Drawing the rest from reference TRBV5-4 and TRBJ2-5, the complete variable domain is ETGVTQSPTHLIKTRGQQVTLRCSSQSGHNTVSWYQQALGQGPQFIFQYYREEENGRGNFPPRFSGLQFPNYSSELNVNALELDDSALYLCASSLGPTPGTQYFGPGTRLLVL.

The chain joins TRBV7-9 to TRBJ2-1; 10 nucleotides align to TRBD2. V dropped 3 bases and J dropped 8; count of bases not matched to a gene: 4. This CDR3 is 14 amino acids long. In germline, CDR1 is SEHNR, CDR2 FQNEAQ (reference sequence). CDR3 nucleotides: TGTGCCAGCAGCTTTAGCGGGGGGACCGATGAGCAGTTCTTC. Protein product: CASSFSGGTDEQFF.

The V and J genes are TRBV19 and TRBJ1-2; 8 bases agree with TRBD1. The V gene's germline CDR1 is LNHDA and CDR2 SQIVND (reference sequence). This CDR3 contains 14 residues. Germline trimming cut 5 bases from V and 8 bases from J; bases unmatched to any gene: 10. The CDR3 DNA reads as TGTGCCAGTAGTCCCGACAGGGGCTCGGGGGGCTACACCTTC. Protein product: CASSPDRGSGGYTF.

The V call is TRBV3-1 (or the pseudogene TRBV3-2), the J call TRBJ2-5; D not resolved. Germline V gene lookup returns CDR1 LGHDT and CDR2 YNNKEL (reference sequence). With 0 bases removed from V and 4 bases from J, the gap between germline ends came to 12 bases. The CDR3 has 15 amino acids. The CDR3 reads CASSQDGPGVETQYF. DNA for the CDR3: TGTGCCAGCAGCCAAGATGGACCCGGAGTAGAGACCCAGTACTTC.

This clone has just one count. V gene TRBV4-2 combines with J gene TRBJ2-5; D is perhaps TRBD1 (7 bases). The V and J ends lost 4 bases and 3 bases respectively, with 15 bases between them. The CDR3 spans 15 residues. In germline, CDR1 is LGHNA, CDR2 YNFKEQ. The CDR3 spells CASSPSGQREETQYF. Written as DNA, the CDR3 is TGTGCCAGCAGCCCGTCGGGACAGCGGGAAGAGACCCAGTACTTC.

The chain carries TRBV18 and TRBJ2-2, with 11 bases that match TRBD2. The CDR3 has 17 residues. Germline CDR1 reads KGHSH; CDR2 reads LQKENI. After removal of 8 bases from V and 1 base from J, the junction contained 9 bases not matched to a gene. The CDR3 DNA reads as TGTGCCAGCCTGAGAGGACTAGCGGGTCAGAACACCGGGGAGCTGTTTTTT. This translates into CASLRGLAGQNTGELFF.

J is TRBJ1-1 and V is TRBV5-6; D not resolved. Germline-derived CDR1 and CDR2 are SGHDT and YYEEEE. V shed 1 base and J shed 4 bases, with 11 bases lying between them. The CDR3 has 14 amino acids. CDR3: CASSLLRRATEAFF. CDR3 bases: TGTGCCAGCAGCTTGCTGAGGCGGGCCACTGAAGCTTTCTTT.

A single count supports this clone. The V gene is TRBV6-4, the J gene TRBJ1-1, with 8 bases matching TRBD1. The CDR3 is 17 residues long. The V segment lost 2 bases and the J segment 0 bases; nucleotides outside the gene matches: 8. Germline CDR1 is MRHNA and CDR2 is SNTAGT. The CDR3 loop is CASSDPRTGRMNTEAFF. In DNA, the CDR3 is TGTGCCAGCAGTGACCCTAGGACAGGGCGGATGAACACTGAAGCTTTCTTT.

V and J are TRBV11-2 and TRBJ2-3, with 12 bases identical to TRBD2. V was pared by 5 bases and J by 4 bases, with 7 bases of the junction left unmatched. The CDR3 spans 16 residues. The V gene's germline CDR1 is SGHAT and CDR2 FQNNGV. In nucleotides, the CDR3 is TGTGCCAGCAGCCACCGGGCTAGCGGGGGGGCAGATACGCAGTATTTT. It translates to CASSHRASGGADTQYF. Full variable domain (rest looked up from reference TRBV11-2 and TRBJ2-3): EAGVAQSPRYKIIEKRQSVAFWCNPISGHATLYWYQQILGQGPKLLIQFQNNGVVDDSQLPKDRFSAERLKGVDSTLKIQPAKLEDSAVYLCASSHRASGGADTQYFGPGTRLTVL.

The chain is built from TRBV14 and TRBJ1-1; no definite D call. CDR3 length: 14 residues. The germline V gene has CDR1 SGHDN and CDR2 FVKESK. V lost 4 bases to trimming and J lost 1 base, with 10 bases between them. CDR3 nucleotides: TGTGCCAGCAGCCCTCCGGCATGGAACACTGAAGCTTTCTTT. Encoded protein: CASSPPAWNTEAFF. The whole variable domain, filled in from reference TRBV14 and TRBJ1-1, reads EAGVTQFPSHSVIEKGQTVTLRCDPISGHDNLYWYRRVMGKEIKFLLHFVKESKQDESGMPNNRFLAERTGGTYSTLKVQPAELEDSGVYFCASSPPAWNTEAFFGQGTRLTVV.